This TCR beta chain originates from a study of Graves' ophthalmopathy and Graves' hyperthyroidism. The CDR3 spans 14 residues. V lost 0 bases, J lost 1 base, and 0 bases stayed unmatched. CDR1 and CDR2 from the germline V gene are GTSNPN and SVGIG (reference sequence). This clonotype was counted ten times or more. Amplification from RNA transcripts yielded the TCR beta CDR3 regions. HTBI-primed RT-PCR formed the first round, and a multiplex PCR formed the second. TCRdb processed the multiplex PCR reads anew with MiXCR; each CDR3 protein has one entry. The table lists about 400,000 distinct CDR3 sequences, under 25% of them singletons. Hyperthyroidism patients, all newly diagnosed, had under 2 months' duration and ages of 18 to 65.

This clonotype was sampled from a woman between 18 and 29 years old with stable Graves' hyperthyroidism. Sample: peripheral blood. The rearrangement uses TRBV30 and TRBJ1-1; 9 bases are a match to TRBD1. CDR3 loop: CAWSVGQGNTEAFF. The CDR3 nucleotides are TGTGCCTGGAGTGTGGGACAGGGGAACACTGAAGCTTTCTTT. Full variable domain (outside the CDR3, taken from reference TRBV30 and TRBJ1-1): SQTIHQWPATLVQPVGSPLSLECTVEGTSNPNLYWYRQAAGRGLQLLFYSVGIGQISSEVPQNLSASRPQDRQFILSSKKLLLSDSGFYLCAWSVGQGNTEAFFGQGTRLTVV.